This record concerns one TCR beta chain sequence. Antigen unknown. This specimen belongs to a study of T cell responses to AZD1222 COVID-19 vaccine. Whole-study results and caveats: The donor cohort was predominantly white British with a female majority, and clonal diversity may have been underestimated. Increases in Spike-specific TCR breadth and depth were seen after two AZD1222 doses.

Clones were sequenced by immunoSEQ multiplex PCR, and TCRdb holds only the in-frame ones, with some missing. This repertoire shows about 120,000 clones, about 87% found once; its top ten account for about 5%. The CDR3 length is 16 residues. Trimming cost V 5 bases and J 4 bases; bases outside gene matches: 11. Germline lookup yields CDR1 SGHAT and CDR2 FQNNGV. The rearrangement uses TRBV11-2 and TRBJ1-3; 7 bases line up with TRBD1. The source material was peripheral blood, sampled on day 0 of AZD1222 vaccination. The clonotype was recovered from an adult in good health. The DNA of the CDR3 is TGTGCCAGCAGCCCTGCCACAGGGGCGCTAGGAAACACCATATATTTT. Its translation is CASSPATGALGNTIYF. Using reference TRBV11-2 and TRBJ1-3 for the parts outside the CDR3, the full variable domain is EAGVAQSPRYKIIEKRQSVAFWCNPISGHATLYWYQQILGQGPKLLIQFQNNGVVDDSQLPKDRFSAERLKGVDSTLKIQPAKLEDSAVYLCASSPATGALGNTIYFGEGSWLTVV.